This entry lists 29 T cell receptor beta chains sequenced from one sample in a study of response to subunit inactivated influenza vaccine. TCRdb re-called the RT-PCR reads through MiXCR, storing one row per CDR3 protein. The sample shows more than 700,000 distinct CDR3 sequences, 21% of them seen only once. The source material was PBMCs from blood, sampled around 5 days after vaccination. The source of these receptors is a man aged 50 or older who received an inactivated influenza vaccine.

The count of this clonotype is one. This chain uses TRBV20-1 with TRBJ2-7; D is unclear. The germline V and J ends were trimmed by 1 base and 0 bases, with 10 bases remaining between them. CDR1 is DFQATT, CDR2 SNEGSKA, per germline (reference sequence). The CDR3 totals 14 residues. The CDR3 is CSARGGSSSYEQYF. The CDR3 DNA reads TGCAGTGCTAGAGGGGGTTCCAGCTCCTACGAGCAGTACTTC.

The chain uses TRBV9 and TRBJ1-4; D not certain. The CDR3 totals 15 residues. The germline CDR1 and CDR2 sequences are SGDLS and YYNGEE. Trimming stripped 0 bases from V and 0 bases from J, with 6 bases between. The CDR3 is CASSVAGSTNEKLFF. CDR3 DNA sequence: TGTGCCAGCAGCGTAGCTGGATCAACTAATGAAAAACTGTTTTTT.

This clonotype was observed a handful of times. The CDR3 nucleotides read TGCAGTGTTGGTCCAGGGACCCAAGAGACCCAGTACTTC. It codes for CSVGPGTQETQYF. V usage is TRBV20-1 and J usage is TRBJ2-5; possibly TRBD1 or TRBD2 for D (5 bases each). Germline CDR1 is DFQATT and CDR2 is SNEGSKA (reference sequence). The CDR3 is 13 residues long. Deletions cut 7 bases from V and 1 base from J, with 13 bases between.

The chain joins TRBV12-3 or TRBV12-4 to TRBJ1-5; the D is unclear. The V end lost 1 base, the J end lost 7 bases, and 8 bases lay between the germline ends. CDR3 size: 13 residues. CDR3 sequence: CASSLGPRQPQHF. The CDR3 DNA is TGTGCCAGCAGTTTAGGCCCGAGACAGCCCCAGCATTTT.

Only a few counts were recorded for this clonotype. The gene calls are TRBV7-2 and TRBJ2-3; TRBD1 agrees at 10 bases. CDR1 is SGHTA and CDR2 is FQGNSA in the germline V gene. The CDR3 covers 15 residues. Trimming removed 3 bases from V and 2 bases from J; junction bases left unmatched: 2. CDR3 sequence reads: CASSFDRGLTDTQYF. The CDR3 coding sequence is TGTGCCAGCAGCTTCGACAGGGGGCTCACAGATACGCAGTATTTT. Filled out from reference TRBV7-2 and TRBJ2-3, the complete variable domain reads GAGVSQSPSNKVTEKGKDVELRCDPISGHTALYWYRQSLGQGLEFLIYFQGNSAPDKSGLPSDRFSAERTGGSVSTLTIQRTQQEDSAVYLCASSFDRGLTDTQYFGPGTRLTVL.

A word on this clonotype: The junction departs from germline at one end; a sequencing error may be responsible. The chain uses TRBV20-1 and TRBJ2-1; the match to TRBD2 covers 7 bases. This CDR3 has 16 amino acids. Germline V gene data show CDR1 as DFQATT and CDR2 as SNEGSKA (reference sequence). CDR3: CSARFLLAAHYTEQFF. The CDR3 nucleotides are TGCAGTGCTCGATTCCTGCTAGCGGCCCATTACACTGAGCAGTTCTTC.

This clonotype was counted only a few times. The gene calls are TRBV5-1 and TRBJ2-5, with D perhaps being TRBD1 or TRBD2 (6 bases each). CDR1 SGHRS and CDR2 YFSETQ come from the germline V gene. V gave up 4 bases and J gave up 4 bases, with 20 bases separating them. There are 16 residues in the CDR3. As DNA, the CDR3 is TGCGCCAGCAGCCCCCCAGAATTCGGGGGCGCAGAGACCCAGTACTTC. Protein sequence: CASSPPEFGGAETQYF.

In its sample, this clonotype was seen a few times. The rearrangement joins TRBV7-8 to TRBJ2-3; a possible D gene is TRBD2 (5 bases). In germline, CDR1 is SGHVS, CDR2 FQNEAQ. Trimming cost V 2 bases and J 4 bases, with 13 bases left between them. The CDR3 sequence is 15 residues long. In nucleotides, the CDR3 is TGTGCCAGCAGCTTAAGTGCCGGGGTAGCAGATACGCAGTATTTT. Translating gives CASSLSAGVADTQYF.

The chain carries TRBV29-1 and TRBJ2-6; unclear D gene. This CDR3 contains 13 residues. The germline V and J ends were trimmed by 6 bases and 4 bases, with 10 bases remaining between them. Germline V CDR1 and CDR2: SQVTM, ANQGSEA. CDR3 region: CSVYKTGANVLTF. The CDR3 DNA reads as TGCAGCGTGTACAAGACGGGGGCCAACGTCCTGACTTTC.

The chain employs TRBV20-1 and TRBJ2-1, with a tentative D call TRBD1 (5 bases). This CDR3 contains 15 residues. V was pared by 6 bases and J by 0 bases, with 15 bases between. CDR1 DFQATT and CDR2 SNEGSKA come from the germline V gene (reference sequence). CDR3 coding DNA: TGCAGTGCAACCCTTGACAGAAGCTCCTACAATGAGCAGTTCTTC. Translation: CSATLDRSSYNEQFF.

This clonotype was found a few times. The chain employs TRBV7-8 and TRBJ2-1, with 7 bases matching TRBD2. After removal of 0 bases from V and 5 bases from J, the junction contained 4 bases not matched to a gene. CDR1 SGHVS and CDR2 FQNEAQ come from the germline V gene. The CDR3 is 15 residues long. The CDR3 DNA sequence: TGTGCCAGCAGCTTAGCAGGGACTATCCACAATGAGCAGTTCTTC. Translation gives CASSLAGTIHNEQFF.

The V call is TRBV29-1, the J call TRBJ2-3; 8 bases match TRBD1. The trim removed 4 bases at V and 0 bases at J, leaving 6 bases unmatched. Germline assignment: CDR1 SQVTM and CDR2 ANQGSEA. This CDR3 comprises 15 residues. CDR3 coding DNA: TGCAGCGTTGCCCGGGGACAGGCTAGCACAGATACGCAGTATTTT. This encodes CSVARGQASTDTQYF.

This clonotype was found a few times. This chain links TRBV11-2 with TRBJ1-6, with 7 bases aligning to TRBD1. The J segment lost 0 bases and the V segment lost 1 base, leaving 6 bases of the junction unmatched. The CDR3 spans 18 residues. Germline CDR1 and CDR2: SGHAT and FQNNGV. The CDR3 reads CASSLGTGVSSYNSPLHF. The CDR3 DNA is TGTGCCAGCAGCTTAGGGACAGGCGTTAGCTCCTATAATTCACCCCTCCACTTT.

This clonotype was counted a few times. The genes are TRBV2 and TRBJ2-3; D is perhaps TRBD1 (7 bases). V was cut by 3 bases and J by 1 base, with 14 bases left in between. The CDR3 has 16 residues. CDR1 is SNHLY and CDR2 is FYNNEI in the germline V gene. CDR3 amino acids: CASSDWRGLGTDTQYF. CDR3 DNA: TGTGCCAGCAGTGACTGGAGGGGGCTAGGCACAGATACGCAGTATTTT. Together with reference TRBV2 and TRBJ2-3, the CDR3 gives the full variable domain: EPEVTQTPSHQVTQMGQEVILRCVPISNHLYFYWYRQILGQKVEFLVSFYNNEISEKSEIFDDQFSVERPDGSNFTLKIRSTKLEDSAMYFCASSDWRGLGTDTQYFGPGTRLTVL.

This clonotype was counted many times. The chain joins TRBV7-9 to TRBJ2-1; 9 positions match TRBD2. Germline V lookup: CDR1 SEHNR, CDR2 FQNEAQ (reference sequence). The CDR3 loop spans 15 amino acids. V was pared by 0 bases and J by 8 bases, with 5 bases of the junction left unmatched. The CDR3 reads CASSLASAGGDEQFF. DNA for the CDR3: TGTGCCAGCAGCTTAGCGTCAGCGGGGGGAGATGAGCAGTTCTTC.

This clonotype was detected a few times. The CDR3 loop reads CASPGQKNIQYF. As DNA, the CDR3 is TGTGCCAGTCCGGGACAGAAAAACATTCAGTACTTC. The V gene is TRBV6-5, the J gene TRBJ2-4, with 7 bases aligning to TRBD1. Germline CDR1 and CDR2: MNHEY and SVGAGI. The CDR3 loop spans 12 amino acids. V was pared by 9 bases and J by 4 bases, with 3 bases of the junction left unmatched.

In its sample, this clonotype was seen a few times. The J gene is TRBJ1-1, the V gene TRBV12-3 or TRBV12-4, with D possibly being TRBD1 (5 bases). Trimming removed 2 bases at V and 8 bases at J, with 15 bases between. The CDR3 totals 14 residues. CDR3 nucleotides: TGTGCCAGCAGTTTATCCTTTCAGGGTGGAGAAGCTTTCTTT. Amino acids: CASSLSFQGGEAFF.

V and J are TRBV10-3 and TRBJ2-7; D may be TRBD1 (6 bases). The V gene's germline CDR1 is ENHRY and CDR2 SYGVKD. Trimming stripped 6 bases from V and 2 bases from J, with 17 bases between. This CDR3 comprises 15 residues. In DNA, the CDR3 is TGTGCCATCAGACAAGACAGGCGAGACACCTACGAGCAGTACTTC. It is translated as CAIRQDRRDTYEQYF.

The rearrangement joins TRBV20-1 to TRBJ1-5; TRBD1 is a possible D gene (5 bases). The CDR3 loop spans 14 amino acids. Germline V CDR1 and CDR2: DFQATT, SNEGSKA (reference sequence). The V end lost 2 bases, the J end lost 3 bases, and 11 bases lay between the germline ends. Here the CDR3 reads CSARQGSPNQPQHF. In DNA form, the CDR3 reads TGCAGTGCTAGACAGGGCAGTCCCAATCAGCCCCAGCATTTT.

This clonotype was counted only a few times. The chain joins TRBV20-1 to TRBJ2-1; 7 bases fit TRBD2. The CDR3 extends over 14 amino acids. Germline assignment: CDR1 DFQATT and CDR2 SNEGSKA (reference sequence). The junction had 12 bases not matched to a gene; V was cut back by 5 bases and J by 8 bases. The CDR3 nucleotides are TGCAGTGCTCAAACTAGCGTCTCTTGGGATGAGCAGTTCTTC. Encoded protein: CSAQTSVSWDEQFF.

This clonotype was picked up a small number of times. The rearrangement links TRBV7-9 to TRBJ2-3; 9 positions agree with TRBD1. The germline gives CDR1 SEHNR, CDR2 FQNEAQ (reference sequence). After removal of 4 bases from V and 6 bases from J, the junction contained 8 bases not matched to a gene. The CDR3 spans 15 residues. In DNA, the CDR3 is TGTGCCAGCAGCTCGGGACAGGGCAGGGCGGATACGCAGTATTTT. Protein sequence: CASSSGQGRADTQYF.

J is TRBJ2-7 and V is TRBV7-2; 12 nucleotides align to TRBD2. The CDR3 length is 14 residues. V trimming: 5 bases; J trimming: 6 bases; junction bases outside the gene matches: 5. Germline V gives CDR1 SGHTA, CDR2 FQGNSA. CDR3 sequence reads: CASSPTSGRPEQYF. DNA of the CDR3: TGTGCCAGCAGCCCTACTAGCGGGAGGCCCGAGCAGTACTTC.

The V call is TRBV3-1, the J call TRBJ2-7, with 10 bases fitting TRBD2. Germline CDR1 reads LGHDT; CDR2 reads YNNKEL (reference sequence). The CDR3 runs 14 residues. The V gene end was trimmed by 3 bases and the J gene end by 9 bases; junction bases not matched to a gene: 8. CDR3 in amino acids: CASSHLAGGPGQYF. CDR3 bases: TGTGCCAGCAGCCATTTAGCGGGAGGTCCCGGGCAGTACTTC.

The rearrangement links TRBV7-8 to TRBJ1-5; D not resolved. The germline V gene has CDR1 SGHVS and CDR2 FQNEAQ. The length of the CDR3 is 15 residues. V was pared by 4 bases and J by 2 bases, with 12 bases between. The CDR3 DNA reads as TGTGCCAGCAGCTCGTCCGGGCCTCGCAATCAGCCCCAGCATTTT. Translation: CASSSSGPRNQPQHF.

This clonotype was seen a handful of times. This rearrangement joins TRBV28 to TRBJ1-3, with unresolved D. The CDR3 length is 16 residues. V lost 2 bases and J 2 bases, leaving 13 bases between the germline ends. Germline CDR1 and CDR2: MDHEN and SYDVKM. The CDR3 here is CASSLLEGYPGNTIYF. CDR3 coding DNA: TGTGCCAGCAGTTTACTCGAGGGATATCCTGGAAACACCATATATTTT.

The chain joins TRBV24-1 to TRBJ2-6; 9 nucleotides match TRBD1. This CDR3 contains 16 residues. Per the germline V gene, CDR1 is KGHDR and CDR2 is SFDVKD. V shed 10 bases and J 0 bases; nucleotides not matched to a gene: 6. The CDR3 sequence is CATSGTGSSGANVLTF. DNA of the CDR3: TGTGCCACAAGCGGGACAGGGAGCTCTGGGGCCAACGTCCTGACTTTC.

The chain employs TRBV24-1 and TRBJ2-7, with 8 bases lining up with TRBD2. The CDR3 contains 14 residues. J was trimmed by 5 bases and V by 4 bases; bases with no gene match: 6. The V gene's germline CDR1 is KGHDR and CDR2 SFDVKD. Here the CDR3 reads CATSETSGADEQYF. CDR3 bases: TGTGCCACCAGTGAAACTAGCGGAGCTGACGAGCAGTACTTC.

J is TRBJ2-5 and V is TRBV20-1, with 10 bases that match TRBD1. Germline CDR1 and CDR2: DFQATT and SNEGSKA (reference sequence). Losses at the gene ends were 0 bases for V and 4 bases for J; bases not matched to a gene: 8. This CDR3 is built from 16 residues. The CDR3 nucleotides read TGCAGTGCTAGAGATCGTGTGGACAGGGGGGGAGAGACCCAGTACTTC. This translates into CSARDRVDRGGETQYF.

The genes are TRBV7-8 and TRBJ2-5; D possibly corresponds to TRBD2 (5 bases). Germline V CDR1 and CDR2: SGHVS, FQNEAQ. This CDR3 has 15 residues. Trimming pared 2 bases from V and 4 bases from J, leaving 14 bases between. This chain's CDR3 is CASSLMVSVGETQYF. The CDR3 coding sequence is TGTGCCAGCAGCTTAATGGTTAGCGTTGGAGAGACCCAGTACTTC. Looking up the rest from reference TRBV7-8 and TRBJ2-5 gives the full variable domain: GAGVSQSPRYKVAKRGQDVALRCDPISGHVSLFWYQQALGQGPEFLTYFQNEAQLDKSGLPSDRFFAERPEGSVSTLKIQRTQQEDSAVYLCASSLMVSVGETQYFGPGTRLLVL.